This T cell receptor (beta chain) was found in a study of post-analysis software for immune sequencing data. Looking at the study overall: The cohort encompassed relapsing-remitting, secondary progressive and progressive-relapsing multiple sclerosis disease courses.

TCR beta libraries were prepared from cDNA with unique molecular identifiers. It was from approximately 0.91 to 9.4 million T cells that about half a million cDNA molecules came. In TCRdb, the PCR reads were re-called with MiXCR into one record per CDR3 protein. Here the sample spans 150,000 or so distinct CDR3 sequences, roughly 40% being singletons. The CDR3 is 11 residues long. Per germline, CDR1 LNHDA and CDR2 SQIVND (reference sequence). Trimming cost V 4 bases and J 12 bases, with 12 bases left between them. Overall study results and limits: Among multiple sclerosis patients, normalized Chao1 diversity was significantly below that of controls. Five or six TRBV segments were more frequent in patients than controls; TRBV5-6, TRBV5-1 and TRBV20-1 belonged to this group.

With regard to this clonotype: The antigen is undetermined.

The sequence derives from a girl under 18 with multiple sclerosis. The starting material was blood, obtained after autologous hematopoietic stem cell transplantation. The chain employs TRBV19 and TRBJ1-2; tentatively, D is TRBD1 (6 bases). The DNA for the CDR3 is TGTGCCAGTAGTACGGGACACGTCCACACCTTC. Translation gives CASSTGHVHTF.